The next 6 T cell receptor beta chains were all read from a single sample in a study of blood T cell repertoires in COVID-19. Only in-frame clones appear in the TCRdb table, and some are missing; sequencing was by immunoSEQ multiplex PCR. The table has around 140,000 clones, roughly 83% seen once. The specimen was peripheral blood. The receptors stem from a man in his sixties with acute or convalescent COVID-19.

The chain carries TRBV30 and TRBJ1-1; D remains unclear. Trimming removed 4 bases from V and 2 bases from J, with 14 bases in between. Germline CDR1 and CDR2: GTSNPN and SVGIG (reference sequence). CDR3 length equals 14 residues. The CDR3 sequence: CAWTRGRLNTEAFF. As DNA, the CDR3 is TGTGCCTGGACTCGTGGCAGACTAAACACTGAAGCTTTCTTT.

The chain recombines TRBV5-1 with TRBJ1-2; unclear D gene. Germline V lookup: CDR1 SGHRS, CDR2 YFSETQ. The ends were cut back, 3 bases at V and 4 bases at J, with 13 bases in the middle. The CDR3 sequence is 14 residues long. Written as DNA, the CDR3 is TGCGCCAGCAGCTCCGAGAAGGCGGTCTATGGCTACACCTTC. It is translated as CASSSEKAVYGYTF.

The chain has TRBV6-5 and TRBJ1-6, with D unresolved. This CDR3 region has 11 residues. V was shortened by 6 bases and J by 7 bases, with 4 bases between the two germline ends. Germline loops: CDR1 MNHEY, CDR2 SVGAGI. The CDR3 here is CASSVNSPLHF. The CDR3 bases are TGTGCCAGCAGCGTAAATTCACCCCTCCACTTT.

This chain links TRBV3-1 (or the pseudogene TRBV3-2) with TRBJ2-6, with no clear D. Germline V gives CDR1 LGHDT, CDR2 YNNKEL (reference sequence). Trimming removed 4 bases at V and 0 bases at J, with 7 bases between. CDR3 length: 15 amino acids. The DNA for the CDR3 is TGTGCCAGCAGCCCCAGAATCTCTGGGGCCAACGTCCTGACTTTC. Protein product: CASSPRISGANVLTF.

For this clone: This specimen includes other DNA sequences encoding the same CDR3. This chain connects TRBV19 to TRBJ1-2, with 7 nucleotides matching TRBD1. The V gene's germline CDR1 is LNHDA and CDR2 SQIVND (reference sequence). The CDR3 loop spans 13 amino acids. With V trimmed by 6 bases and J by 4 bases, 5 bases remained unmatched. The CDR3 spells CASSRQGPYGYTF. The CDR3 DNA reads as TGTGCCAGTAGCCGACAGGGCCCCTATGGCTACACCTTC.

For this clone: Mismatch with germline at one junction end may stem from a read error. The chain joins TRBV19 to TRBJ1-6; D call uncertain. The CDR3 consists of 12 residues. Germline V gene lookup returns CDR1 LNHDA and CDR2 SQIVND (reference sequence). The CDR3, as DNA: TGTGCCAGTTCAGGCTATGATTCACCCCTCCACTTT. Protein product: CASSGYDSPLHF.